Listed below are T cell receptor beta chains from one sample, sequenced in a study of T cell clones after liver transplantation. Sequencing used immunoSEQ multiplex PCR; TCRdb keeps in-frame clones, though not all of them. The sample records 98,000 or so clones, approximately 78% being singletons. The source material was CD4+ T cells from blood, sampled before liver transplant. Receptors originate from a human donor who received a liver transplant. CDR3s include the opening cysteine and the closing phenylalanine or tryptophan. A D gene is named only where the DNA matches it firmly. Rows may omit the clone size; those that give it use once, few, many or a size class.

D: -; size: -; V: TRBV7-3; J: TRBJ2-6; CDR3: CASSLMGSQGGGSGANVLTF; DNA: TGTGCCAGCAGCTTAATGGGATCCCAAGGAGGGGGCTCTGGGGCCAACGTCCTGACTTTC
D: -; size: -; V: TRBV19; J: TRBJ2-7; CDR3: CASSTHLGPYEQYF; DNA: TGTGCCAGTAGTACTCACCTCGGACCCTACGAGCAGTACTTC
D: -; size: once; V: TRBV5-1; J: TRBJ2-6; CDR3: CASSLTLPGQVGSGANVLTF; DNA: TGCGCCAGCAGCTTGACTCTCCCGGGACAAGTTGGCTCTGGGGCCAACGTCCTGACTTTC
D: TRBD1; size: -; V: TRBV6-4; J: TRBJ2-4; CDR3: CASSPTSGGVKNIQYF; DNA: TGTGCCAGCAGCCCCACCTCAGGGGGCGTCAAAAACATTCAGTACTTC
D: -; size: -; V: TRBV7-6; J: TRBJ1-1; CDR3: CASSFRANTEAFF; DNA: TGTGCCAGCAGCTTTAGGGCGAACACTGAAGCTTTCTTT
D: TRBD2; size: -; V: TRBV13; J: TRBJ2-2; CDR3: CASSLEPAGVSSTGELFF; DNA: TGTGCCAGCAGCTTAGAGCCCGCGGGGGTGTCGTCCACCGGGGAGCTGTTTTTT
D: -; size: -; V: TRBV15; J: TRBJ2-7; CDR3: CATSSGSSSYEQYF; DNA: TGTGCCACCAGCAGCGGGAGCTCGTCCTACGAGCAGTACTTC
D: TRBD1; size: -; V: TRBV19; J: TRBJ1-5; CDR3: CASSIARGQGHQPQHF; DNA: TGTGCCAGTAGTATAGCGCGGGGACAGGGTCATCAGCCCCAGCATTTT
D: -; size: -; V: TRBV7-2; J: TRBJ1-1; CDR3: CASSTFWGVTGNTEAFF; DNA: TGTGCCAGCAGCACATTTTGGGGAGTGACAGGAAACACTGAAGCTTTCTTT
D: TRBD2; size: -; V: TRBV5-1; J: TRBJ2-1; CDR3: CASSLSGTMEGEQFF; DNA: TGCGCCAGCAGCTTGTCCGGGACTATGGAGGGTGAGCAGTTCTTC
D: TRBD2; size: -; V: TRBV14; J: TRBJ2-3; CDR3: CASSQEASGHTDTQYF; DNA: TGTGCCAGCAGCCAAGAGGCTAGCGGGCACACAGATACGCAGTATTTT
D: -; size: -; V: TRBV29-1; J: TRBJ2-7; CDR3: CSYSEMQGEQYF; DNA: TGCAGCTACTCTGAGATGCAGGGGGAGCAGTACTTC
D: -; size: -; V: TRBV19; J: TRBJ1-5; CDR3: CASNRGAPSNQPQHF; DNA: TGTGCCAGTAACCGGGGGGCCCCTAGCAATCAGCCCCAGCATTTT
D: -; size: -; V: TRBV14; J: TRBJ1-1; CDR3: CASSQGLIGTEAFF; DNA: TGTGCCAGCAGCCAAGGGCTTATTGGCACTGAAGCTTTCTTT
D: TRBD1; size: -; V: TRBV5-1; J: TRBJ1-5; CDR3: CASSRTGGLEQPQHF; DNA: TGCGCCAGCAGCAGGACAGGGGGGCTAGAACAGCCCCAGCATTTT
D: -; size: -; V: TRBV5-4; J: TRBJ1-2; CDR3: CASSLDGPGARGYTF; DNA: TGTGCCAGCAGCTTGGATGGTCCGGGGGCACGTGGCTACACCTTC
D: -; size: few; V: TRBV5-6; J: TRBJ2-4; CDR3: CASSLRGGKNIQYF; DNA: TGTGCCAGCAGTCTCCGGGGCGGCAAAAACATTCAGTACTTC
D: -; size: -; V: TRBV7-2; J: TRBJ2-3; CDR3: CASSLGAGGDTQYF; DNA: TGTGCCAGCAGCTTAGGTGCGGGTGGAGATACGCAGTATTTT
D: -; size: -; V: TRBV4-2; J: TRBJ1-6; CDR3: CASSQDTASSYNSPLHF; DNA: TGTGCCAGCAGCCAAGACACAGCGAGCTCCTATAATTCACCCCTCCACTTT
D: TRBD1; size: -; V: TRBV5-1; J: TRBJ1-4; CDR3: CASSPDRGGEKLFF; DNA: TGCGCCAGCAGCCCCGACAGGGGGGGGGAAAAACTGTTTTTT
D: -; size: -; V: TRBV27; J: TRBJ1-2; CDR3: CASSAYKPLNYGYTF; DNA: TGTGCCAGCAGTGCTTACAAACCCCTTAACTATGGCTACACCTTC
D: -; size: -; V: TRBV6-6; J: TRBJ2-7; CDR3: CASGPYGAGYF; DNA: TGTGCCAGCGGACCGTACGGCGCCGGATACTTC
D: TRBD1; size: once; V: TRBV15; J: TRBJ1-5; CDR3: CATSRDPPGQGDQPQHF; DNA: TGTGCCACCAGCAGAGATCCTCCAGGACAGGGGGATCAGCCCCAGCATTTT
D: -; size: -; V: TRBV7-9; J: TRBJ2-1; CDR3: CASSPRVTNEQFF; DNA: TGTGCCAGCAGCCCCAGGGTGACCAATGAGCAGTTCTTC
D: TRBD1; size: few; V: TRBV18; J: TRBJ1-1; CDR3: CASSPDRGGTEAFF; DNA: TGTGCCAGCTCTCCGGACAGGGGGGGCACTGAAGCTTTCTTT
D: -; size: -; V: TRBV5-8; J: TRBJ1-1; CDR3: CASSPVFRNTEAFF; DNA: TGTGCCAGCAGCCCGGTATTTCGGAACACTGAAGCTTTCTTT
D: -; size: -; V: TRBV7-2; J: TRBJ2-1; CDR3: CASSFRDEQFF; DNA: TGTGCCAGCAGCTTTCGTGATGAGCAGTTCTTC
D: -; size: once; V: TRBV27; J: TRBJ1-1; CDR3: CASSLTGPQPNTEAFF; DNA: TGTGCCAGCAGTTTGACAGGACCCCAACCGAACACTGAAGCTTTCTTT
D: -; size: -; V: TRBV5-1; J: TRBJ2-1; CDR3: CASAAQGGGEQFF; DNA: TGCGCCAGCGCGGCCCAGGGCGGCGGCGAGCAGTTCTTC
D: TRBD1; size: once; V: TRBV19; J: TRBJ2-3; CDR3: CASSANRGRTTDTQYF; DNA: TGTGCCAGTAGTGCGAACAGGGGGCGCACCACAGATACGCAGTATTTT
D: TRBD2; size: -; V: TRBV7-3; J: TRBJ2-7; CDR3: CASSQGLSRAYEQYF; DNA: TGTGCCAGCAGCCAGGGACTATCACGGGCCTACGAGCAGTACTTC
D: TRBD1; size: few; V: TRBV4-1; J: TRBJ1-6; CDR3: CASSQGGIVGQGYSPLHF; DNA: TGCGCCAGCAGCCAAGGCGGGATCGTTGGACAGGGGTATTCACCCCTCCACTTT
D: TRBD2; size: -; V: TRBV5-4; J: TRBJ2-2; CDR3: CASSLPGLAGAANTGELFF; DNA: TGTGCCAGCAGCCTCCCGGGACTAGCGGGGGCCGCGAACACCGGGGAGCTGTTTTTT
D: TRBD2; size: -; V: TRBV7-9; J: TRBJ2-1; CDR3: CASSPRGGTKNEQFF; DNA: TGTGCCAGCAGCCCCCGGGGGGGGACTAAAAATGAGCAGTTCTTC
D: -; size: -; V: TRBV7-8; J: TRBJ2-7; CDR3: CASSLKYEQYF; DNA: TGTGCCAGCAGCTTAAAGTACGAGCAGTACTTC
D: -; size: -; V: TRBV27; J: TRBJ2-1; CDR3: CARTSRLDRILSSYNEQFF; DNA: TGTGCCAGAACCTCCCGCCTCGACAGGATCCTCAGCTCCTACAATGAGCAGTTCTTC
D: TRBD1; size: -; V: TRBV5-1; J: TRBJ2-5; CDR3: CASIGTGRAETQYF; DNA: TGCGCCAGCATAGGGACAGGGCGGGCAGAGACCCAGTACTTC
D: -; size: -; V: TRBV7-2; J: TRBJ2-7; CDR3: CASSPRHPWEQYF; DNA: TGTGCCAGCAGCCCCCGGCACCCTTGGGAGCAGTACTTC
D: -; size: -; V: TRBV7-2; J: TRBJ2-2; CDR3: CASSLYIGANTGELFF; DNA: TGTGCCAGCAGCTTATACATAGGGGCGAACACCGGGGAGCTGTTTTTT
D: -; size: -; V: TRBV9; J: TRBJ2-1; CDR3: CASSVAAQGRGGEQFF; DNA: TGTGCCAGCAGCGTAGCCGCTCAGGGTAGGGGTGGTGAGCAGTTCTTC
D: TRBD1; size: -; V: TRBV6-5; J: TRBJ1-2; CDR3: CASSYEGANGYTF; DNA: TGTGCCAGCAGTTACGAGGGGGCGAATGGCTACACCTTC
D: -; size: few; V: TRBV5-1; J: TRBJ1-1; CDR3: CASSLDGLPGEAFF; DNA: TGCGCCAGCAGCTTGGACGGTCTCCCGGGGGAAGCTTTCTTT
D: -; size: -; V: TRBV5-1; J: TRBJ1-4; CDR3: CASSLDGRGDEKLFF; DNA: TGCGCCAGCAGCTTGGATGGCAGGGGAGATGAAAAACTGTTTTTT
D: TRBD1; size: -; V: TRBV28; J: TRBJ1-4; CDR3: CASSSPGQGANFGEKLFF; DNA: TGTGCCAGCAGTTCCCCGGGACAGGGGGCGAATTTTGGAGAAAAACTGTTTTTT
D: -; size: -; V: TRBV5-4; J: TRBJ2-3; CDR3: CASSLARGTDTQYF; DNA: TGTGCCAGCAGCCTCGCGCGGGGCACGGATACGCAGTATTTT
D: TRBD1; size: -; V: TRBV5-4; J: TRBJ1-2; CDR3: CASSPGGTGELGGYTF; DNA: TGTGCCAGCAGCCCAGGCGGGACAGGGGAGTTAGGTGGCTACACCTTC
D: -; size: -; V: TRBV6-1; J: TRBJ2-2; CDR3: CASSPGFTGELFF; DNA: TGTGCCAGCAGTCCCGGGTTTACCGGGGAGCTGTTTTTT
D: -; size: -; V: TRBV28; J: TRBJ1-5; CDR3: CASSLWVGMGNQPQHF; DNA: TGTGCCAGCAGTTTATGGGTAGGGATGGGCAATCAGCCCCAGCATTTT